The rows below give T cell receptor beta chains drawn from one sample of a study of cytomegalovirus exposure and HLA in healthy donors. Here immunoSEQ multiplex PCR was the method, and the copy in TCRdb shows in-frame clones only, minus some. The repertoire consists of about 180,000 clones, with over 75% occurring once and the leading ten covering about 1.9%. Sequenced: PBMCs. The receptors stem from a woman in her 30s in good health and CMV-seronegative. Both conserved end residues are part of each CDR3. Each record gives: V gene, J gene, D gene, clone size, CDR3 protein, CDR3 DNA. A D gene is named only where the DNA matches it firmly. Clone sizes are given selectively: once, few, many, or a class where the clone is expanded.

>TRBV5-6|TRBJ2-3|NA|once
CASIPGQAAGTQYF
TGTGCCAGCATCCCGGGGCAGGCGGCGGGGACGCAGTATTTT
>TRBV10-3|TRBJ2-4|NA|NA
CAISAAGKQNIQYF
TGTGCCATCAGTGCAGCCGGGAAACAAAACATTCAGTACTTC
>TRBV30|TRBJ2-5|NA|NA
CAWSFLTFVPSPQGETQYF
TGTGCCTGGAGTTTTTTGACTTTCGTCCCGAGCCCCCAGGGAGAGACCCAGTACTTC
>TRBV4-1|TRBJ1-1|TRBD1|once
CASSLGQGPNTEAFF
TGCGCCAGCAGCCTGGGACAGGGACCGAACACTGAAGCTTTCTTT
>TRBV27|TRBJ2-7|NA|NA
CASSAQLSYEQYF
TGTGCCAGCAGTGCACAGCTCTCCTACGAGCAGTACTTC
>TRBV5-1|TRBJ2-5|TRBD1|NA
CASSLVPTGGTETQYF
TGCGCCAGCAGCTTGGTCCCCACAGGGGGCACAGAGACCCAGTACTTC
>TRBV18|TRBJ2-6|NA|NA
CASSRLSSGANVLTF
TGTGCCAGCTCACGACTGAGCTCTGGGGCCAACGTCCTGACTTTC
>TRBV30|TRBJ1-1|NA|NA
CAWSVLQNTEAFF
TGTGCCTGGAGTGTACTGCAGAACACTGAAGCTTTCTTT
>TRBV5-4|TRBJ2-3|TRBD2|NA
CASSLVGLAFTDTQYF
TGTGCCAGCAGCTTGGTGGGACTAGCGTTCACAGATACGCAGTATTTT
>TRBV5-1|TRBJ1-1|NA|once
CASSLVRVLGNTEAFF
TGCGCCAGCAGCTTGGTCAGGGTTTTGGGAAACACTGAAGCTTTCTTT
>TRBV7-2|TRBJ2-5|NA|NA
CASSPEWNGIETQYF
TGTGCCAGCAGCCCCGAGTGGAACGGGATAGAGACCCAGTACTTC
>TRBV6-4|TRBJ2-1|TRBD1|medium-sized
CASSDSQGAGNEQFF
TGTGCCAGCAGTGACTCACAGGGGGCGGGCAATGAGCAGTTCTTC
>TRBV7-2|TRBJ2-5|TRBD2|NA
CASSLRRGGEKTQYF
TGTGCCAGCAGCCTTAGACGCGGGGGGGAGAAGACCCAGTACTTC
>TRBV9|TRBJ2-3|TRBD1|once
CASSVGHGQGADTQYF
TGTGCCAGCAGCGTAGGCCATGGACAGGGGGCAGATACGCAGTATTTT
>TRBV4-2|TRBJ1-5|NA|NA
CASSQGRAGHQPQHF
TGTGCCAGCAGCCAAGGCCGCGCAGGGCATCAGCCCCAGCATTTT
>TRBV30|TRBJ2-2|NA|NA
CAWRDSGAGELFF
TGTGCCTGGCGGGACTCGGGGGCCGGGGAGCTGTTTTTT
>TRBV5-6|TRBJ2-7|NA|once
CASSLLQGAPYEQYF
TGTGCCAGCAGCTTGTTACAGGGAGCACCCTACGAGCAGTACTTC